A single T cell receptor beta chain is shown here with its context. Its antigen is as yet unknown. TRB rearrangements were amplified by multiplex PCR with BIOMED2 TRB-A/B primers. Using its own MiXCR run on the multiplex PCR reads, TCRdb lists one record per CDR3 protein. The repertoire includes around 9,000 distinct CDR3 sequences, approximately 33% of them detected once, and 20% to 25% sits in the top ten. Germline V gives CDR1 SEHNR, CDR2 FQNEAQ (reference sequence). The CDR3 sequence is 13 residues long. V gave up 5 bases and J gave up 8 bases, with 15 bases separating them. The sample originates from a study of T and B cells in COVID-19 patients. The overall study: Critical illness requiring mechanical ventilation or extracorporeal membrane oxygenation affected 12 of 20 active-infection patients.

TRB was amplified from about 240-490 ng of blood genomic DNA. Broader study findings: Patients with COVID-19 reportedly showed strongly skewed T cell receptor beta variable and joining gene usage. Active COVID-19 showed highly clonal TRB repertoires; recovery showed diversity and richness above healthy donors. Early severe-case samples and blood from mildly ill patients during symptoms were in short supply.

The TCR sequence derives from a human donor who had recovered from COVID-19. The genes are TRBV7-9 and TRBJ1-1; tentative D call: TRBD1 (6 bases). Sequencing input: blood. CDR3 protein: CASSLSYRVEAFF. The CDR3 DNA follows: TGTGCCAGCAGCCTTTCATACAGGGTAGAAGCTTTCTTT.